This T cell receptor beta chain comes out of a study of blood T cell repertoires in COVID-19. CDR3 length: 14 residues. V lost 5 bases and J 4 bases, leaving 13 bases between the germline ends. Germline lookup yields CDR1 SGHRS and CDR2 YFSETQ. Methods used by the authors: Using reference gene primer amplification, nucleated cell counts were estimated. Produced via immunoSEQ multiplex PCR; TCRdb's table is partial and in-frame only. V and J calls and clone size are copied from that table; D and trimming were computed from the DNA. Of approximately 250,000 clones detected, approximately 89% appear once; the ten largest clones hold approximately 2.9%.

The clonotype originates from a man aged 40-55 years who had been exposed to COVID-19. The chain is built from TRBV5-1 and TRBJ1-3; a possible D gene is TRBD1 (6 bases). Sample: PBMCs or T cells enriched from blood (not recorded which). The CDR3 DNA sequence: TGCGCCAGCAGGCATCAGGGGTCCGGAAACACCATATATTTT. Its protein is CASRHQGSGNTIYF.